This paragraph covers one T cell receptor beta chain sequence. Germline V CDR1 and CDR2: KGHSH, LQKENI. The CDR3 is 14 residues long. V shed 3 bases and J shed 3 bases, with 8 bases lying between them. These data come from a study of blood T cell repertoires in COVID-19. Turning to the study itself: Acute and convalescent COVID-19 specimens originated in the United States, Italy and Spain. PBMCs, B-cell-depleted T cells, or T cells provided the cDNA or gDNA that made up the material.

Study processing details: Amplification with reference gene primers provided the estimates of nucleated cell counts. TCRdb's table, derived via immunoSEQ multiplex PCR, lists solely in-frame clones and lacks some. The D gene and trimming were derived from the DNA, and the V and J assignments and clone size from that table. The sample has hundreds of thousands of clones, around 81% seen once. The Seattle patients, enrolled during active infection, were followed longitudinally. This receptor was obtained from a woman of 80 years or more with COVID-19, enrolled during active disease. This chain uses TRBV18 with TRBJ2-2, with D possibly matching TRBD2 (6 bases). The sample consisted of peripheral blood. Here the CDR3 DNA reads TGTGCCAGCTCACCCGGGGGAGACACCGGGGAGCTGTTTTTT. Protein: CASSPGGDTGELFF.